Each of the 32 T cell receptor beta chains below was sequenced from the same sample in a study of long-term antiretroviral therapy in people with HIV. Version v3.0 of the immunoSEQ assay was performed at survey level. Only in-frame clones appear in the TCRdb table, and some are missing; sequencing was by immunoSEQ multiplex PCR. In the table there are tens of thousands of clones, about nine tenths of which are singletons. The source material was unsorted PBMCs, sampled 5.2 years after starting antiretroviral therapy. The receptors shown here come from a woman in her thirties or forties with HIV.

CDR3 amino acids: CASSLLRTTNTEAFF. The CDR3 DNA reads as TGTGCCAGCAGCTTATTAAGGACAACGAACACTGAAGCTTTCTTT. This chain connects TRBV11-3 to TRBJ1-1, with D possibly being TRBD1 (5 bases). The CDR3 is 15 residues long. Germline CDR1 and CDR2: SGHNT and YENEEA. Trimming removed 2 bases from V and 1 base from J, with 11 bases in between.

V usage is TRBV5-8 and J usage is TRBJ2-1, with 9 bases aligning to TRBD2. CDR1 and CDR2 (germline): SGHTS, YDEGEE. CDR3 length: 14 residues. V gave up 7 bases and J gave up 6 bases; unmatched junction bases: 8. CDR3 region: CASPRRGGINEQFF. CDR3 DNA sequence: TGTGCCAGCCCCCGGCGGGGGGGGATCAATGAGCAGTTCTTC.

V usage is TRBV5-4 and J usage is TRBJ2-7; TRBD2 agrees at 9 bases. CDR3 size: 17 residues. Germline CDR1 is SGHNT and CDR2 is YYREEE (reference sequence). The V and J ends lost 0 bases and 6 bases, in that order; junction bases with no gene match: 13. In DNA form, the CDR3 reads TGTGCCAGCAGCTTGGCGCTAGCGGGATTCCGTGGGGGCGAGCAGTACTTC. Protein product: CASSLALAGFRGGEQYF.

The V call is TRBV5-1, the J call TRBJ2-3, with D perhaps TRBD2 (5 bases). CDR1 and CDR2 from the germline V gene are SGHRS and YFSETQ. This CDR3 region has 15 residues. Trimming cost V 2 bases and J 5 bases, with 15 bases left between them. The CDR3 sequence is CASSFSGVRGDTQYF. CDR3 in DNA: TGCGCCAGCAGCTTTTCCGGGGTCCGCGGAGATACGCAGTATTTT.

The chain recombines TRBV4-3 with TRBJ1-5; D is perhaps TRBD1 (5 bases). The CDR3 runs 17 residues. The germline V gene has CDR1 LGHNA and CDR2 YSLEER. Trimming stripped 1 base from V and 1 base from J, with 14 bases between. CDR3 sequence: CASSQGVGKGSNQPQHF. CDR3 nucleotides: TGCGCCAGCAGCCAAGGGGTGGGAAAGGGGAGCAATCAGCCCCAGCATTTT.

This clone occurred a few times. CDR3 sequence: CASSLGVSVNSGNTIYF. CDR3 DNA sequence: TGTGCCAGCAGCTTGGGAGTCAGCGTGAACTCTGGAAACACCATATATTTT. The chain has TRBV5-8 and TRBJ1-3; D unresolved. V was shortened by 0 bases and J by 0 bases, with 13 bases between the two germline ends. The germline V gene has CDR1 SGHTS and CDR2 YDEGEE. This CDR3 has 17 amino acids.

This clone appeared a single time. The gene calls are TRBV2 and TRBJ2-1; 7 positions agree with TRBD2. CDR1 and CDR2 from the germline V gene are SNHLY and FYNNEI. Losses at the gene ends were 0 bases for V and 8 bases for J; bases not matched to a gene: 7. The CDR3 runs to 15 residues. In DNA form, the CDR3 reads TGTGCCAGCAGTGAAGCGATCGGGGGGTGGGATGAGCAGTTCTTC. Its translation is CASSEAIGGWDEQFF.

This chain joins TRBV7-2 and TRBJ1-4; tentatively, D is TRBD1 (6 bases). V shed 5 bases and J shed 8 bases, with 12 bases lying between them. The germline V gene has CDR1 SGHTA and CDR2 FQGNSA. This CDR3 comprises 13 residues. CDR3 protein: CASSHGTYEKLFF. DNA for the CDR3: TGTGCCAGCAGCCACGGGACATACGAAAAACTGTTTTTT. Full variable domain (missing parts from reference TRBV7-2 and TRBJ1-4): GAGVSQSPSNKVTEKGKDVELRCDPISGHTALYWYRQSLGQGLEFLIYFQGNSAPDKSGLPSDRFSAERTGGSVSTLTIQRTQQEDSAVYLCASSHGTYEKLFFGSGTQLSVL.

This chain connects TRBV19 to TRBJ2-3; maybe TRBD2 (6 bases). The CDR3 loop spans 19 amino acids. Trimming left V 3 bases short and J 9 bases short, with 31 bases between. Germline CDR1 reads LNHDA; CDR2 reads SQIVND (reference sequence). The CDR3 DNA follows: TGTGCCAGTAGTATTCGACTAGGAGGGACGGCGGGGAGAGAAAGAACGCAGTATTTT. Protein product: CASSIRLGGTAGRERTQYF. Full variable domain (outside the CDR3, taken from reference TRBV19 and TRBJ2-3): DGGITQSPKYLFRKEGQNVTLSCEQNLNHDAMYWYRQDPGQGLRLIYYSQIVNDFQKGDIAEGYSVSREKKESFPLTVTSAQKNPTAFYLCASSIRLGGTAGRERTQYFGPGTRLTVL.

This clone was picked up a small number of times. The chain employs TRBV5-1 and TRBJ2-1, with 7 positions matching TRBD2. The CDR3 sequence is 16 residues long. Germline V gene sequence: CDR1 SGHRS, CDR2 YFSETQ. V gave up 2 bases and J gave up 4 bases; unmatched junction bases: 9. This CDR3 reads CASSFAGEGTYNEQFF. The CDR3 DNA sequence: TGCGCCAGCAGCTTCGCGGGAGAGGGGACTTACAATGAGCAGTTCTTC.

This chain uses TRBV27 with TRBJ2-7; D is unresolved. V shed 4 bases and J shed 3 bases, with 7 bases lying between them. This CDR3 is 12 amino acids long. CDR1 MNHEY and CDR2 SMNVEV come from the germline V gene (reference sequence). The CDR3: CASSSPYYEQYF. In DNA form, the CDR3 reads TGTGCCAGCAGTTCCCCATACTACGAGCAGTACTTC.

The chain uses TRBV18 and TRBJ1-1; weak D call: TRBD1 (6 bases). The V gene lost 0 bases and the J gene lost 1 base, with 12 bases spanning the gap. Germline CDR1 reads KGHSH; CDR2 reads LQKENI. CDR3 length: 16 amino acids. CDR3 protein: CASSPPGGQRNTEAFF. The CDR3, as DNA: TGTGCCAGCTCACCACCTGGGGGACAACGGAACACTGAAGCTTTCTTT.

This clone was counted a single time. The V gene is TRBV10-3, the J gene TRBJ1-3; no clear D. CDR3 size: 14 residues. Trimming took off 7 bases at V and 0 bases at J, with 10 bases between the two ends. Germline V gene data show CDR1 as ENHRY and CDR2 as SYGVKD. Here the CDR3 reads CAITAGPSGNTIYF. CDR3 coding DNA: TGTGCCATCACGGCAGGACCCTCTGGAAACACCATATATTTT.

The rearrangement joins TRBV9 to TRBJ2-7, with D maybe TRBD1 (6 bases). Trimming removed 0 bases at V and 7 bases at J, with 11 bases between. This CDR3 is 13 amino acids long. Germline CDR1 is SGDLS and CDR2 is YYNGEE. The CDR3, as DNA: TGTGCCAGCAGCGTAGAACAGGGTCGGGAGCAGTACTTC. Its translation is CASSVEQGREQYF.

The gene calls are TRBV4-2 and TRBJ2-1; 9 positions match TRBD2. J was trimmed by 2 bases and V by 3 bases; bases with no gene match: 5. CDR3 length: 16 amino acids. Germline V gene sequence: CDR1 LGHNA, CDR2 YNFKEQ. The CDR3 here is CASSHARTSAYNEQFF. The CDR3 DNA is TGTGCCAGCAGCCACGCCAGGACTAGCGCCTACAATGAGCAGTTCTTC.

The gene calls are TRBV30 and TRBJ2-7, with D possibly matching TRBD2 (7 bases). Trimming cost V 0 bases and J 7 bases, with 16 bases left between them. The CDR3 runs to 14 residues. Germline V CDR1 and CDR2: GTSNPN, SVGIG (reference sequence). The CDR3 is CAWSVYGGLEEQYF. CDR3 bases: TGTGCCTGGAGTGTATACGGGGGGCTGGAGGAGCAGTACTTC.

The chain couples TRBV6-5 to TRBJ1-1; no definite D call. The ends were cut back, 7 bases at V and 4 bases at J, with 16 bases in the middle. This CDR3 has 14 residues. The germline V gene encodes CDR1 MNHEY and CDR2 SVGAGI. The CDR3 nucleotides are TGTGCCAGCATCCCCATGGGCGAAAGCACTGAAGCTTTCTTT. Amino acids: CASIPMGESTEAFF.

The chain combines TRBV18 with TRBJ1-2; a weak D match, TRBD1 (5 bases). Trimming shortened V by 0 bases and J by 7 bases, and 6 bases separated the two germline ends. Germline CDR1 reads KGHSH; CDR2 reads LQKENI. The length of the CDR3 is 12 residues. In nucleotides, the CDR3 is TGTGCCAGCTCACCACCAGGGGTTGGCTACACCTTC. Translating it yields CASSPPGVGYTF.

This chain joins TRBV27 and TRBJ1-2; 7 positions agree with TRBD1. CDR3 length equals 15 residues. Germline V gene sequence: CDR1 MNHEY, CDR2 SMNVEV (reference sequence). V lost 2 bases to trimming and J lost 4 bases; unmatched junction nucleotides: 7. In DNA, the CDR3 is TGTGCCAGCAGTTTACTAGAGGGGGCGGCCTATGGCTACACCTTC. Translation gives CASSLLEGAAYGYTF.

The gene calls are TRBV10-1 and TRBJ1-1; 9 nucleotides line up with TRBD1. Unmatched junction bases numbered 4, after V lost 2 bases and J lost 6 bases. This CDR3 is 14 amino acids long. Looked up from germline, CDR1 is WNHNN and CDR2 is SYGVQD (reference sequence). The CDR3 sequence: CASSETWDRAEAFF. In nucleotides, the CDR3 is TGCGCCAGCAGTGAGACCTGGGACAGGGCTGAAGCTTTCTTT.

The gene calls are TRBV28 and TRBJ2-7; weak D call: TRBD2 (6 bases). This CDR3 is 17 amino acids long. CDR1 and CDR2 from the germline V gene are MDHEN and SYDVKM. V lost 2 bases to trimming and J lost 3 bases, with 20 bases between them. The CDR3 DNA reads as TGTGCCAGCAGTTTACTCGGGAGTTCATCCTTGGACTACGAGCAGTACTTC. It translates to CASSLLGSSSLDYEQYF.

The chain is built from TRBV28 and TRBJ1-6, with D possibly TRBD1 on 6 matching bases. Germline V gene data show CDR1 as MDHEN and CDR2 as SYDVKM. The CDR3 extends over 14 amino acids. V was pared by 5 bases and J by 7 bases, with 12 bases between. CDR3 coding DNA: TGTGCCAGCAGTCTCGGGACAAGGAATTCACCCCTCCACTTT. It yields the protein CASSLGTRNSPLHF.

This clone came up a few times. This chain joins TRBV5-1 and TRBJ2-7; 12 nucleotides align to TRBD2. From germline, CDR1 is SGHRS and CDR2 YFSETQ. CDR3 size: 15 residues. J was trimmed by 4 bases and V by 0 bases; bases with no gene match: 2. Here the CDR3 reads CASSLGTSGVYEQYF. The DNA of the CDR3 is TGCGCCAGCAGCTTGGGGACTAGCGGGGTATACGAGCAGTACTTC.

The J gene is TRBJ2-5, the V gene TRBV5-6; D is unclear. This CDR3 has 14 amino acids. Germline V gives CDR1 SGHDT, CDR2 YYEEEE. Between the trimmed V and J ends, which lost 7 bases and 4 bases, there was a span of 17 bases. The CDR3 coding sequence is TGTGCCAGCGGTCGACCGGCCGTTGGAGAGACCCAGTACTTC. Amino acid sequence: CASGRPAVGETQYF. Full variable domain (remainder filled in from reference TRBV5-6 and TRBJ2-5): DAGVTQSPTHLIKTRGQQVTLRCSPKSGHDTVSWYQQALGQGPQFIFQYYEEEERQRGNFPDRFSGHQFPNYSSELNVNALLLGDSALYLCASGRPAVGETQYFGPGTRLLVL.

V usage is TRBV6-5 and J usage is TRBJ1-1, with 8 bases lining up with TRBD1. The CDR3 extends over 15 amino acids. Germline loops: CDR1 MNHEY, CDR2 SVGAGI. V shed 4 bases, J shed 3 bases, and the junction held 7 bases outside the gene matches. The chain's CDR3 is CASSSSGGMDTEAFF. As DNA, the CDR3 is TGTGCCAGCAGTTCCTCAGGGGGCATGGACACTGAAGCTTTCTTT.

This clone showed up just once. The rearrangement uses TRBV6-6 and TRBJ2-5; D possibly matches TRBD1 or TRBD2 (6 bases each). Looked up from germline, CDR1 is MNHNY and CDR2 is SVGAGI (reference sequence). The CDR3 is made up of 13 amino acids. Trimming pared 8 bases from V and 1 base from J, leaving 11 bases between. CDR3 sequence: CASSRGVQETQYF. CDR3 nucleotides: TGTGCCAGCTCGAGGGGGGTCCAAGAGACCCAGTACTTC.

CDR3 residues: CASSISTDRGRWNTEAFF. The CDR3 DNA follows: TGTGCCAGTAGTATATCTACGGACAGGGGGCGATGGAACACTGAAGCTTTCTTT. The chain joins TRBV19 to TRBJ1-1; 11 positions agree with TRBD1. Germline loops: CDR1 LNHDA, CDR2 SQIVND (reference sequence). There are 18 residues in the CDR3. The V segment lost 2 bases and the J segment 1 base; nucleotides outside the gene matches: 9.

J is TRBJ1-2 and V is TRBV7-9; possible D gene TRBD1, 6 bases. This CDR3 has 15 amino acids. Germline V lookup: CDR1 SEHNR, CDR2 FQNEAQ (reference sequence). V was pared by 5 bases and J by 4 bases, with 17 bases between. In DNA form, the CDR3 reads TGTGCCAGCAGCACCGCCGGGGGGCCGGGCTATGGCTACACCTTC. Protein sequence: CASSTAGGPGYGYTF.

The chain employs TRBV2 and TRBJ2-3; the D is unclear. V dropped 6 bases and J dropped 3 bases, with 7 bases sitting between them. The CDR3 is 12 amino acids. Looked up from germline, CDR1 is SNHLY and CDR2 is FYNNEI. The CDR3 DNA follows: TGTGCCAGCAGCAGACTGACAGATACGCAGTATTTT. Translating gives CASSRLTDTQYF.

V gene TRBV6-1 combines with J gene TRBJ2-2; unclear D gene. V gave up 4 bases and J gave up 4 bases, with 7 bases separating them. The CDR3 runs to 13 residues. Germline values: CDR1 MNHNS, CDR2 SASEGT. The DNA of the CDR3 is TGTGCCAGCAGTGGCTCGGGCACCGGGGAGCTGTTTTTT. It is translated as CASSGSGTGELFF.

The genes are TRBV14 and TRBJ2-3, with TRBD2 identical over 8 bases. CDR1 SGHDN and CDR2 FVKESK come from the germline V gene. This CDR3 comprises 15 residues. J was trimmed by 5 bases and V by 4 bases; bases with no gene match: 8. The CDR3 here is CASSLTRGGQDTQYF. The DNA for the CDR3 is TGTGCCAGCAGCCTCACCCGGGGGGGGCAAGATACGCAGTATTTT.

V usage is TRBV7-2 and J usage is TRBJ2-7; 10 positions agree with TRBD1. Trimming at V came to 4 bases and at J to 5 bases, leaving 8 bases not matched to a gene. Per the germline V gene, CDR1 is SGHTA and CDR2 is FQGNSA. This CDR3 is built from 15 residues. The CDR3 DNA is TGTGCCAGCAGCTGGGGGGGACAGGGGACGGACGAGCAGTACTTC. This encodes CASSWGGQGTDEQYF.